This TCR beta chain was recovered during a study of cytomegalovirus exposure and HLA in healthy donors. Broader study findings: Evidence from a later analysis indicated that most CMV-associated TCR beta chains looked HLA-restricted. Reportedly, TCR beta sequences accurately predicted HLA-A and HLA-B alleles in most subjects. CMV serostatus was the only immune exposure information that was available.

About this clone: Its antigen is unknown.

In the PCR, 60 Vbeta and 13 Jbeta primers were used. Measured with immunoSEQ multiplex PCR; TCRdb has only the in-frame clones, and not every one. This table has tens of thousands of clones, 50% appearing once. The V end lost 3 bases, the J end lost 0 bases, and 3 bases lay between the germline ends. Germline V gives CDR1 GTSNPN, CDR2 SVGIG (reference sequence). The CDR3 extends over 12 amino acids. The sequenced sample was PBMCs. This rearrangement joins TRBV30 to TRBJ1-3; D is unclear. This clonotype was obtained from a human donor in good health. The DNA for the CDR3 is TGTGCCTGGAGCCGCTCTGGAAACACCATATATTTT. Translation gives CAWSRSGNTIYF.